This T cell receptor beta chain was captured by sequencing in a study of regulatory T cells in long-lasting Graves disease. Study summary: Under 3 months of antithyroid drugs had been taken by newly diagnosed Graves' patients.

The authors built TCR beta libraries using iRepertoire HTBI primers and Arm-PCR of CDR3 regions. Original processing notes: Identification of gene segments yielded approximately 62 TRBV and 13 to 15 TRBJ across samples. TCRdb reprocessed the multiplex PCR reads via MiXCR and lists one record per CDR3 protein. TCRdb assigned the V and J calls; the authors' analysis was not used. The sample comprises roughly 420,000 distinct CDR3 sequences, roughly a sixth of which are singletons, and over 20% rests with the top ten. The table lists this clonotype with many counts. Germline V gene data show CDR1 as WNHNN and CDR2 as SYGVQD (reference sequence). The CDR3 extends over 13 amino acids. V was pared by 6 bases and J by 4 bases, with 4 bases of the junction left unmatched. As for time point: newly diagnosed GD, antithyroid drugs for less than 3 months. After RNA was extracted from PBMCs, the TCR library was made from it. Blood from the periphery, about 9.7 milliliters in all, was drawn into EDTA tubes.

The receptor comes from a female donor with Graves disease. The rearrangement links TRBV10-1 to TRBJ2-7; 9 positions agree with TRBD1. The sequencing used peripheral blood mononuclear cells (PBMCs), collected at new diagnosis, from a patient treated with antithyroid drugs. This CDR3 reads CASRPGQGYEQYF. For the CDR3, the DNA is TGCGCCAGCAGGCCGGGACAGGGTTACGAGCAGTACTTC.